One sample yielded the 10 T cell receptor beta chains listed below, sequenced in a study of blood T cell repertoires in COVID-19. Method: immunoSEQ multiplex PCR; TCRdb's copy keeps in-frame clones and lacks some. Among 70,000 or so clones, more than 75% were seen once, and the ten largest hold 1.3% to 1.5%. Sequenced: peripheral blood. These receptors all come from a man in his fifties or sixties with acute or convalescent COVID-19.

The chain uses TRBV9 and TRBJ2-1; weak D call: TRBD1 (5 bases). The CDR3 is 15 residues long. Trimming cost V 0 bases and J 8 bases, with 15 bases left between them. Germline CDR1 reads SGDLS; CDR2 reads YYNGEE. This chain's CDR3 is CASSVGRGRIDEQFF. The CDR3 nucleotides are TGTGCCAGCAGCGTAGGTAGGGGAAGGATCGATGAGCAGTTCTTC.

The gene calls are TRBV29-1 and TRBJ1-1; maybe TRBD1 (5 bases). V dropped 6 bases and J dropped 1 base, with 9 bases sitting between them. CDR1 is SQVTM and CDR2 is ANQGSEA in the germline V gene. The CDR3 is 12 amino acids. The CDR3 loop reads CSVLGQNTEAFF. The CDR3 DNA sequence: TGCAGCGTCCTAGGACAGAACACTGAAGCTTTCTTT.

This chain uses TRBV2 with TRBJ1-5; possibly TRBD1 for D (6 bases). The length of the CDR3 is 15 residues. V lost 6 bases, J lost 0 bases, and 12 bases lay in between. From germline, CDR1 is SNHLY and CDR2 FYNNEI. CDR3 DNA: TGTGCCAGCAGGGGGACAATCTATAGCAATCAGCCCCAGCATTTT. It specifies CASRGTIYSNQPQHF.

The chain carries TRBV6-5 and TRBJ1-2, with D possibly matching TRBD1 (6 bases). The CDR3 is 15 amino acids. Germline lookup yields CDR1 MNHEY and CDR2 SVGAGI. Trimming stripped 0 bases from V and 4 bases from J, with 12 bases between. This CDR3 is CASSYSSGEGYGYTF. The CDR3 DNA follows: TGTGCCAGCAGTTACTCGTCAGGGGAGGGCTATGGCTACACCTTC.

The chain joins TRBV30 to TRBJ2-5, with 10 bases matching TRBD1. The junction had 7 bases not matched to a gene; V was cut back by 1 base and J by 5 bases. This CDR3 spans 15 amino acids. Germline V gene data show CDR1 as GTSNPN and CDR2 as SVGIG (reference sequence). The CDR3 here is CAWSGDRGRWETQYF. The CDR3 bases are TGTGCCTGGAGTGGGGACAGGGGACGGTGGGAGACCCAGTACTTC.

The genes are TRBV25-1 and TRBJ2-1, with a tentative D call TRBD2 (5 bases). The CDR3 consists of 14 residues. V lost 1 base, J lost 6 bases, and 10 bases lay in between. The V gene's germline CDR1 is MGHDK and CDR2 SYGVNS. The CDR3 DNA follows: TGTGCCAGCAGTGAATCGACGGGGTCCAATGAGCAGTTCTTC. This sequence encodes CASSESTGSNEQFF.

The rearrangement joins TRBV9 to TRBJ2-7, with 9 nucleotides matching TRBD2. V gave up 1 base and J gave up 2 bases; unmatched junction bases: 7. Looked up from germline, CDR1 is SGDLS and CDR2 is YYNGEE. CDR3 length equals 16 residues. Here the CDR3 DNA reads TGTGCCAGCAGCGTATCGGCCGGGACTAGCCCCTACGAGCAGTACTTC. Protein product: CASSVSAGTSPYEQYF.

The chain recombines TRBV18 with TRBJ2-7; TRBD1 might be the D (5 bases). The CDR3 covers 13 residues. Germline V lookup: CDR1 KGHSH, CDR2 LQKENI. Between the trimmed V and J ends, which lost 3 bases and 6 bases, there was a span of 12 bases. The CDR3 DNA sequence: TGTGCCAGCTCACCCACCAGGGTCGCCGAGCAGTACGTC. As protein: CASSPTRVAEQYV.

This chain connects TRBV5-4 to TRBJ2-3, with 10 bases identical to TRBD2. V gave up 4 bases and J gave up 6 bases; unmatched junction bases: 8. This CDR3 contains 15 residues. CDR1 is SGHNT, CDR2 YYREEE, per germline (reference sequence). The CDR3 loop is CASSVTPSGSDTQYF. For the CDR3, the DNA is TGTGCCAGCAGCGTAACGCCTAGCGGGAGTGATACGCAGTATTTT.

The V call is TRBV3-1 (or the pseudogene TRBV3-2), the J call TRBJ2-1; 11 bases line up with TRBD2. The germline V gene has CDR1 LGHDT and CDR2 YNNKEL (reference sequence). J gave up 4 bases and V 1 base, and 3 bases lay outside the gene matches. The CDR3 length is 16 residues. The CDR3 nucleotides read TGTGCCAGCAGCCAAGCCCCTAGCGGGAGGTACAATGAGCAGTTCTTC. This encodes CASSQAPSGRYNEQFF.